Each of the 29 T cell receptor beta chains below was sequenced from the same sample in a study of T-cell memory formation after mild COVID-19. Each CDR3 protein gets one entry after TCRdb re-called the 5' RACE reads with MiXCR. The sample lists a few hundred thousand distinct CDR3 sequences, about 10% occurring once. Sequenced material: PBMCs or a T cell subset sorted from them (not recorded which). The receptors here all came from a man younger than 30 who had mild COVID-19 (a few samples of this study predate the infection). Cell type and time point are not known.

The CDR3 sequence is CASSTQTGRETQYF. CDR3 bases: TGTGCCAGCAGCACCCAAACAGGACGAGAGACCCAGTACTTC. The chain employs TRBV7-9 and TRBJ2-5; maybe TRBD1 (5 bases). The germline V gene has CDR1 SEHNR and CDR2 FQNEAQ (reference sequence). CDR3 length: 14 residues. The ends were cut back, 5 bases at V and 4 bases at J, with 14 bases in the middle.

This clonotype was seen only a few times. The chain uses TRBV11-2 and TRBJ1-2; TRBD1 matches at 7 bases. J lost 5 bases, V lost 4 bases, and 13 bases had no gene match. This CDR3 has 16 amino acids. Germline V CDR1 and CDR2: SGHAT, FQNNGV. The CDR3 sequence is CASSSLRGRAGYGYTF. The CDR3, as DNA: TGTGCCAGCAGCTCACTAAGGGGGCGCGCGGGGTATGGCTACACCTTC.

The table lists this clonotype with a few counts. The V gene is TRBV5-1, the J gene TRBJ2-1; tentative D call: TRBD1 (6 bases). CDR1 SGHRS and CDR2 YFSETQ come from the germline V gene. V lost 5 bases to trimming and J lost 2 bases, with 11 bases between them. CDR3 size: 14 residues. CDR3 residues: CASRDWDTYNEQFF. Here the CDR3 DNA reads TGCGCCAGCAGGGACTGGGACACCTACAATGAGCAGTTCTTC. The full variable domain, with the rest looked up from reference TRBV5-1 and TRBJ2-1, is KAGVTQTPRYLIKTRGQQVTLSCSPISGHRSVSWYQQTPGQGLQFLFEYFSETQRNKGNFPGRFSGRQFSNSRSEMNVSTLELGDSALYLCASRDWDTYNEQFFGPGTRLTVL.

The CDR3 sequence is CASSVWTVNTGELFF. The CDR3 coding sequence is TGCGCCAGCAGCGTTTGGACTGTGAACACCGGGGAGCTGTTTTTT. This chain joins TRBV5-1 and TRBJ2-2; D is perhaps TRBD2 (5 bases). The CDR3 covers 15 residues. Germline values: CDR1 SGHRS, CDR2 YFSETQ. V was pared by 4 bases and J by 1 base, with 11 bases between.

The rearrangement links TRBV10-1 to TRBJ2-7, with D maybe TRBD2 (5 bases). Germline CDR1 WNHNN, CDR2 SYGVQD (reference sequence). This CDR3 has 15 amino acids. The germline V and J ends were trimmed by 3 bases and 0 bases, with 12 bases remaining between them. CDR3 amino acids: CASSEWEIDSYEQYV. The CDR3 DNA is TGCGCCAGCAGTGAATGGGAGATAGACTCCTACGAGCAGTACGTC.

This chain uses TRBV20-1 with TRBJ1-6, with D possibly matching TRBD1 (6 bases). Germline CDR1 and CDR2: DFQATT and SNEGSKA (reference sequence). The CDR3 contains 12 residues. The CDR3 nucleotides are TGCAGCACCACCAGGGGAAATTCACCCCTCCACTTT. Amino acids: CSTTRGNSPLHF.

Only a few counts were recorded for this clonotype. The chain is built from TRBV7-2 and TRBJ2-5; no definite D call. The CDR3 has 15 residues. V shed 5 bases and J shed 5 bases, with 18 bases lying between them. Germline V CDR1 and CDR2: SGHTA, FQGNSA. The CDR3 DNA sequence: TGTGCCAGCAGCCTCTGGAGCGTCCGGGCTGAGACCCAGTACTTC. Translated, it gives CASSLWSVRAETQYF.

This clonotype occurred many times. The rearrangement links TRBV5-1 to TRBJ2-2; D not certain. Per germline, CDR1 SGHRS and CDR2 YFSETQ. CDR3 size: 12 residues. Trimming removed 6 bases at V and 3 bases at J, with 6 bases between. The CDR3 sequence is CASKIDTGELFF. In DNA form, the CDR3 reads TGCGCCAGCAAAATAGACACCGGGGAGCTGTTTTTT.

The chain employs TRBV12-3 or TRBV12-4 and TRBJ2-7; the D gene is possibly TRBD2 (5 bases). The V and J ends lost 5 bases and 3 bases respectively, with 11 bases between them. This CDR3 contains 13 residues. CDR3 sequence (DNA): TGTGCCAGCAGTGGTACTAGTCGCTACGAGCAGTACTTC. As protein: CASSGTSRYEQYF.

There are a few counts of this clonotype. V usage is TRBV12-3 or TRBV12-4 and J usage is TRBJ1-3; 9 bases agree with TRBD1. Losses at the gene ends were 6 bases for V and 4 bases for J; bases not matched to a gene: 1. This CDR3 region has 13 residues. CDR3 protein: CASRGTGGNTIYF. In DNA, the CDR3 is TGTGCCAGCAGAGGGACAGGGGGAAACACCATATATTTT.

There are a few counts of this clonotype. The chain is built from TRBV3-1 and TRBJ1-1; D may be TRBD1 (6 bases). The CDR3 contains 15 residues. The germline CDR1 and CDR2 sequences are LGHDT and YNNKEL (reference sequence). V lost 4 bases to trimming and J lost 0 bases, with 12 bases between them. The CDR3 here is CASSPLRGLNTEAFF. In DNA, the CDR3 is TGTGCCAGCAGCCCTCTCAGGGGTCTGAACACTGAAGCTTTCTTT.

This chain connects TRBV15 to TRBJ2-1, with D maybe TRBD2 (5 bases). V shed 0 bases and J shed 10 bases, with 10 bases lying between them. This CDR3 comprises 13 residues. From germline, CDR1 is LNHNV and CDR2 YYDKDF (reference sequence). CDR3: CATSRDGGVEQFF. CDR3 coding DNA: TGTGCCACCAGCAGAGATGGAGGAGTAGAGCAGTTCTTC.

This clonotype has just a few counts. The chain joins TRBV7-9 to TRBJ1-2; D gene uncertain. The V and J ends lost 1 base and 4 bases respectively, with 10 bases between them. This CDR3 comprises 14 residues. From germline, CDR1 is SEHNR and CDR2 FQNEAQ (reference sequence). The CDR3 sequence: CASSLEFRTYGYTF. CDR3 sequence (DNA): TGTGCCAGCAGCTTAGAGTTCAGAACCTATGGCTACACCTTC.

In this sample, this clonotype turned up a few times. This sequence joins TRBV2 and TRBJ2-3; 10 nucleotides align to TRBD2. In germline, CDR1 is SNHLY, CDR2 FYNNEI. Trimming at V came to 8 bases and at J to 8 bases, leaving 10 bases not matched to a gene. This CDR3 contains 14 residues. The CDR3 DNA sequence: TGTGCCAGCCGGGGCCAGCGGGGGGGCGGTACGCAGTATTTT. Protein: CASRGQRGGGTQYF. Using reference TRBV2 and TRBJ2-3 for the parts outside the CDR3, the full variable domain is EPEVTQTPSHQVTQMGQEVILRCVPISNHLYFYWYRQILGQKVEFLVSFYNNEISEKSEIFDDQFSVERPDGSNFTLKIRSTKLEDSAMYFCASRGQRGGGTQYFGPGTRLTVL.

This clonotype was detected only a few times. This rearrangement joins TRBV27 to TRBJ1-1, with no clear D. This CDR3 has 13 amino acids. V was shortened by 5 bases and J by 0 bases, with 7 bases between the two germline ends. Germline CDR1 is MNHEY and CDR2 is SMNVEV (reference sequence). CDR3: CASSQVLNTEAFF. DNA for the CDR3: TGTGCCAGCAGTCAGGTATTGAACACTGAAGCTTTCTTT.

This clonotype showed up many times. This CDR3 is CASSLDETQYF. The CDR3 nucleotides read TGCGCCAGCAGCTTGGATGAGACCCAGTACTTC. This chain uses TRBV5-1 with TRBJ2-5, with D unresolved. V was cut by 0 bases and J by 5 bases, with 2 bases left in between. Per the germline V gene, CDR1 is SGHRS and CDR2 is YFSETQ. This CDR3 is 11 amino acids long. Based on the CDR3 plus reference TRBV5-1 and TRBJ2-5, the full variable domain is KAGVTQTPRYLIKTRGQQVTLSCSPISGHRSVSWYQQTPGQGLQFLFEYFSETQRNKGNFPGRFSGRQFSNSRSEMNVSTLELGDSALYLCASSLDETQYFGPGTRLLVL.

This clonotype was seen more than once but under ten times. The chain links TRBV29-1 to TRBJ2-3, with D tentatively TRBD2 (5 bases). This CDR3 has 11 amino acids. Trimming removed 8 bases from V and 8 bases from J, with 14 bases in between. CDR1 and CDR2 (germline): SQVTM, ANQGSEA. The CDR3 DNA reads TGCAGCTCCGTCTGGGGAGCTACGCAGTATTTT. Its translation: CSSVWGATQYF.

This clonotype was detected only a few times. V gene TRBV20-1 combines with J gene TRBJ1-2, with D unclear. CDR3 length: 12 amino acids. Deletions cut 0 bases from V and 8 bases from J, with 10 bases between. Germline CDR1 is DFQATT and CDR2 is SNEGSKA (reference sequence). The CDR3 region has the DNA TGCAGTGCTAGAGATTTGGCGTCCGGCTACACCTTC. This translates into CSARDLASGYTF.

The chain recombines TRBV6-5 with TRBJ2-7, with D perhaps TRBD1 (5 bases). The V gene's germline CDR1 is MNHEY and CDR2 SVGAGI. CDR3 size: 14 residues. V lost 3 bases and J 2 bases, leaving 11 bases between the germline ends. CDR3 sequence reads: CASSYAGWAYEQYF. The CDR3, as DNA: TGTGCCAGCAGTTATGCAGGGTGGGCCTACGAGCAGTACTTC.

CDR3 sequence (DNA): TGTGCCAGCAGTTTAGGGTCAAGGGGACAGAATTACATTCAGTACTTC. This translates into CASSLGSRGQNYIQYF. This chain connects TRBV12-3 or TRBV12-4 to TRBJ2-4; 7 bases agree with TRBD1. The CDR3 runs to 16 residues. V lost 1 base and J lost 8; bases outside the gene matches: 11.

The V call is TRBV20-1, the J call TRBJ1-1, with 12 bases matching TRBD1. This CDR3 has 13 residues. Per germline, CDR1 DFQATT and CDR2 SNEGSKA (reference sequence). The CDR3 DNA reads as TGCAGCGGGACAGGGGGCGCGAGGACTGAAGCTTTCTTT. Protein product: CSGTGGARTEAFF.

J is TRBJ2-2 and V is TRBV5-1; 8 bases line up with TRBD1. The germline V gene encodes CDR1 SGHRS and CDR2 YFSETQ. This CDR3 spans 15 amino acids. With 5 bases clipped from V and 4 bases from J, the junction kept 7 bases outside the gene matches. CDR3 loop: CASSYVDRGTGELFF. For the CDR3, the DNA is TGCGCCAGCAGTTACGTTGACAGGGGCACCGGGGAGCTGTTTTTT.

The chain employs TRBV7-2 and TRBJ1-6; tentative D call: TRBD1 (5 bases). The CDR3 length is 15 residues. V lost 5 bases and J 9 bases, leaving 17 bases between the germline ends. Germline-derived CDR1 and CDR2 are SGHTA and FQGNSA. The CDR3 DNA sequence: TGTGCCAGCAGCGAAACCGGGACTATGCCTTCACCCCTCCACTTT. Translated, it gives CASSETGTMPSPLHF.

Comment on this clonotype: One end of the junction does not line up with germline, which may come from a read error. The chain carries TRBV12-5 and TRBJ2-2; weak D call: TRBD2 (7 bases). This CDR3 spans 17 amino acids. Germline V gives CDR1 LGHNT, CDR2 FRNRAP. CDR3: CASGSSLPGGYTWELFF. CDR3 bases: TGTGCTAGTGGTTCCAGCCTTCCGGGGGGCTACACCTGGGAGCTGTTTTTT.

This clonotype was seen more than once but under ten times. J is TRBJ1-6 and V is TRBV7-9; 9 bases align to TRBD1. The V gene's germline CDR1 is SEHNR and CDR2 FQNEAQ (reference sequence). This CDR3 comprises 15 residues. With 4 bases clipped from V and 9 bases from J, the junction kept 7 bases outside the gene matches. CDR3 sequence: CASSWSGTGSSPLHF. CDR3 DNA sequence: TGTGCCAGCAGCTGGTCCGGGACAGGGAGTTCACCCCTCCACTTT.

The rearrangement uses TRBV7-2 and TRBJ1-1, with D possibly TRBD1 on 6 matching bases. V gave up 4 bases and J gave up 6 bases, with 15 bases separating them. The germline CDR1 and CDR2 sequences are SGHTA and FQGNSA. The CDR3 extends over 14 amino acids. In DNA, the CDR3 is TGTGCCAGCAGCTACTTTGCACAGGGATCTGAAGCTTTCTTT. It encodes CASSYFAQGSEAFF.

This clonotype came up many times. V gene TRBV7-6 combines with J gene TRBJ2-1; D ambiguous. The germline V and J ends were trimmed by 5 bases and 1 base, with 12 bases remaining between them. The CDR3 totals 15 residues. The germline V gene encodes CDR1 SGHVS and CDR2 FNYEAQ. The CDR3 sequence: CASSRPLASYNEQFF. The CDR3 bases are TGTGCCAGCAGCCGCCCCCTCGCGTCCTACAATGAGCAGTTCTTC.

The V and J genes are TRBV19 and TRBJ2-5, with 7 bases matching TRBD1. V was pared by 7 bases and J by 2 bases, with 7 bases of the junction left unmatched. Germline CDR1 is LNHDA and CDR2 is SQIVND (reference sequence). This CDR3 has 14 amino acids. The CDR3 nucleotides are TGTGCCAGTACTCCGGGACAGTCACAAGAGACCCAGTACTTC. This sequence encodes CASTPGQSQETQYF.

V and J are TRBV7-9 and TRBJ1-2, with D uncertain. The CDR3 is 14 residues long. Germline V lookup: CDR1 SEHNR, CDR2 FQNEAQ (reference sequence). V was clipped by 6 bases and J by 2 bases, with 13 bases between them. Written as DNA, the CDR3 is TGTGCCAGCAGTTCCGTCAGGAGCAACTATGGCTACACCTTC. It codes for CASSSVRSNYGYTF.